The entry that follows covers one T cell receptor (beta chain) sequence. Antigen unknown. The data were obtained in a study of glioma-infiltrating T cells. Study-wide points: Non-neoplastic patients had below-expected tissue-blood divergence, while all gliomas exceeded expectation.

TCR alpha and beta CDR3 regions were amplified from RNA using iRepertoire nested multiplex PCR. TCRdb re-derived calls from the multiplex PCR reads in MiXCR, one entry per CDR3 protein. Here the sample spans approximately 120,000 distinct CDR3 sequences, under 30% being singletons. The CDR3 spans 15 residues. Germline V lookup: CDR1 SGHDN, CDR2 FVKESK. Trimming took 5 bases from V and 2 from J, leaving 15 bases between them. The receptor's source is a human donor with low-grade glioma or glioblastoma, undergoing nonglioma brain surgery, or in good health (not recorded which). The chain joins TRBV14 to TRBJ2-5; the D gene is possibly TRBD1 (6 bases). Sequencing input: glioma tissue, nonneoplastic brain tissue, or PBMCs (not recorded which). CDR3 residues: CASSVQGISQETQYF. In DNA, the CDR3 is TGTGCCAGCAGCGTACAGGGAATCAGTCAAGAGACCCAGTACTTC.